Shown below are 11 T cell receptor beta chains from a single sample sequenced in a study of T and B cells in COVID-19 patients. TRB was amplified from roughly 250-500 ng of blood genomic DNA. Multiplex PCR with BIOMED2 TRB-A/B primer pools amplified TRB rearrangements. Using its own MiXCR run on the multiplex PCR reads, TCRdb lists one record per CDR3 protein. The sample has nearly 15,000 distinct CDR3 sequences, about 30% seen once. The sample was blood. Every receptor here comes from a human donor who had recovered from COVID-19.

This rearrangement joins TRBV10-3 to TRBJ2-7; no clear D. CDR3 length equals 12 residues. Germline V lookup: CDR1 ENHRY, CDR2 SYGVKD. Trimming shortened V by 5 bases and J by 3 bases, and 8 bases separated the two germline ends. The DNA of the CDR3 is TGTGCCATCAGTCTACCTAACTACGAGCAGTACTTC. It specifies CAISLPNYEQYF.

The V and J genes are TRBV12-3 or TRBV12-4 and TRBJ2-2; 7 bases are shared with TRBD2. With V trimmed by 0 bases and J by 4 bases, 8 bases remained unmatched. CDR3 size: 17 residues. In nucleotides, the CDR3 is TGTGCCAGCAGTTTAGCGCGGAGGACTAGTAGCACCGGGGAGCTGTTTTTT. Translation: CASSLARRTSSTGELFF.

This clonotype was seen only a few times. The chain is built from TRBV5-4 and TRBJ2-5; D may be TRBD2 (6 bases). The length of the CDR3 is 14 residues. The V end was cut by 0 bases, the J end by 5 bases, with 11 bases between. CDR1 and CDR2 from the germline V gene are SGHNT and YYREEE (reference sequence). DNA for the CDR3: TGTGCCAGCAGCTTGGTGACTAGAATCGAGACCCAGTACTTC. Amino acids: CASSLVTRIETQYF.

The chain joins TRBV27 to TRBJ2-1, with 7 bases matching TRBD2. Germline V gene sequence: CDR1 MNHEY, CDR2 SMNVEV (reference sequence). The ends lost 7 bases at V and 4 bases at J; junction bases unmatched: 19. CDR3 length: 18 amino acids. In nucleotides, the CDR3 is TGTGCCAGCACCCAACCGGCCACGGGGCTAGCGGATTACAATGAGCAGTTCTTC. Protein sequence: CASTQPATGLADYNEQFF.

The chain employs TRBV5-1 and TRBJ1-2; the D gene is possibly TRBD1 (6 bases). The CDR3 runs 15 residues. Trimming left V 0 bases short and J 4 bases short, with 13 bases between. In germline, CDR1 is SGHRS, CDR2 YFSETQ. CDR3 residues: CASSLGGTNSYGYTF. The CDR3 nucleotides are TGCGCCAGCAGCTTGGGTGGGACAAATTCCTATGGCTACACCTTC.

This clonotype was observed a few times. CDR3: CASSSRTSGGTGELFF. The CDR3 DNA follows: TGTGCCAGCAGCTCTCGTACCAGCGGGGGCACCGGGGAGCTGTTTTTT. This rearrangement joins TRBV7-2 to TRBJ2-2; 8 bases are shared with TRBD2. This CDR3 has 16 amino acids. With 4 bases clipped from V and 4 bases from J, the junction kept 8 bases outside the gene matches. The germline V gene has CDR1 SGHTA and CDR2 FQGNSA.

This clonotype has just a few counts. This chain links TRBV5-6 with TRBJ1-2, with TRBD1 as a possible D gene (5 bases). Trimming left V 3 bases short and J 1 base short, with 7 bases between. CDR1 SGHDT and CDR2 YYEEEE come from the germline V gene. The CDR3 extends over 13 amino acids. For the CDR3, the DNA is TGTGCCAGCAGCTGGGACGGTAACTATGGCTACACCTTC. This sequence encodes CASSWDGNYGYTF.

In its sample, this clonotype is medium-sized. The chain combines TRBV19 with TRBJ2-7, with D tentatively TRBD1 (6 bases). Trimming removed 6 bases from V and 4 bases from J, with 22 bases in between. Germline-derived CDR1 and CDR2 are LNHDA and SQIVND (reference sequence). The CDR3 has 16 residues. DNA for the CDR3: TGTGCCAGTAGCCTCCGTTCAGCAGGGGAAGGGTACGAGCAGTACTTC. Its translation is CASSLRSAGEGYEQYF.

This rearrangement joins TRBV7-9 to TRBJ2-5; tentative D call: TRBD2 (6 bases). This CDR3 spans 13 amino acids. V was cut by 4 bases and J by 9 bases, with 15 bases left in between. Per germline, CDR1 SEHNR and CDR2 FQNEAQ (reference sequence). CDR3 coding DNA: TGTGCCAGCAGCTGGGACGGGGGTAGGGCCCAGTACTTC. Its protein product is CASSWDGGRAQYF.

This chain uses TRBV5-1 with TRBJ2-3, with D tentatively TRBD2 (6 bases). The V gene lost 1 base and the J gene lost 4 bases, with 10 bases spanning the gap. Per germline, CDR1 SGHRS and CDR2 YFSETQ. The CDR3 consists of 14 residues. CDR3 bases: TGCGCCAGCAGCTTGACTGGGGGGTCAGATACGCAGTATTTT. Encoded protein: CASSLTGGSDTQYF.

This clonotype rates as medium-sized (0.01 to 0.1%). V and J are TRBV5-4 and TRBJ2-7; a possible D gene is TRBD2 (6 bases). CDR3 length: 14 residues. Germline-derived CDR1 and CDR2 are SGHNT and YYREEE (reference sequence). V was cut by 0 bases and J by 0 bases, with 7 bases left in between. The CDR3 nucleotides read TGTGCCAGCAGCTTGGACGGGGGCTCCTACGAGCAGTACTTC. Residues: CASSLDGGSYEQYF.